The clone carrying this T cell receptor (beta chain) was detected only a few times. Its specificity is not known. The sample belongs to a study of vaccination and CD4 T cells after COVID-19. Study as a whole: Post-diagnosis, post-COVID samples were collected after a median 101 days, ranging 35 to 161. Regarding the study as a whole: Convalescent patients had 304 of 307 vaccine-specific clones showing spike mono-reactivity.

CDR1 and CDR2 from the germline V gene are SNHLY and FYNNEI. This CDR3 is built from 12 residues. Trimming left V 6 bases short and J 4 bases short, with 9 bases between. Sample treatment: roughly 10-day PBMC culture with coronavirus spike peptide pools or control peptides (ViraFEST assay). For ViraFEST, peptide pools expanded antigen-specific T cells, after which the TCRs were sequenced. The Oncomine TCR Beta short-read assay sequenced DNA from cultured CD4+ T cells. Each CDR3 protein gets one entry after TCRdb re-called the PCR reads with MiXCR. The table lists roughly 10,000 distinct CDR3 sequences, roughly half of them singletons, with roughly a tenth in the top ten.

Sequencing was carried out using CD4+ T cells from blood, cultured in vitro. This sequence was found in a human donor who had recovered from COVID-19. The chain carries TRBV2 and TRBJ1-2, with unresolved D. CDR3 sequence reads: CASSRHPYGYTF. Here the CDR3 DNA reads TGTGCCAGCAGCCGGCACCCCTATGGCTACACCTTC. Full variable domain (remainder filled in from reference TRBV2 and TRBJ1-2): EPEVTQTPSHQVTQMGQEVILRCVPISNHLYFYWYRQILGQKVEFLVSFYNNEISEKSEIFDDQFSVERPDGSNFTLKIRSTKLEDSAMYFCASSRHPYGYTFGSGTRLTVV.